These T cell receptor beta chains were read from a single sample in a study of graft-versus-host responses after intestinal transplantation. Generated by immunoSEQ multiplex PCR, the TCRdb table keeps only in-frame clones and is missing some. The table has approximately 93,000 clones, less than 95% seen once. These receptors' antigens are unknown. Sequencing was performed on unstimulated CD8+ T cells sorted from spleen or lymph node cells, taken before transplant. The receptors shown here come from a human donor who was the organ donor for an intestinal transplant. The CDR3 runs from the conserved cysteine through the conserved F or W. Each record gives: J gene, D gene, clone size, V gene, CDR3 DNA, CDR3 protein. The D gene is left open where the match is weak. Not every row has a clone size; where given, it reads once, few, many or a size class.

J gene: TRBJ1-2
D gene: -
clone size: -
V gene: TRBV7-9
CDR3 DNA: TGTGCCAGCAGCTCTACAGGGTATTCAAACTATGGCTACACCTTC
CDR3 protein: CASSSTGYSNYGYTF

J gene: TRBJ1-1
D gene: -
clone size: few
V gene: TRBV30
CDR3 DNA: TGTGCCTGGAGTGCTCCTGGCGGGGACCCTGAAGCTTTCTTT
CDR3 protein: CAWSAPGGDPEAFF

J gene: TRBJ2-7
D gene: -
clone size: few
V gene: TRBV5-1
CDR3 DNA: TGCGCCAGCAGCCTGGGGGCCTCCTACGAGCAGTACTTC
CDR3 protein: CASSLGASYEQYF

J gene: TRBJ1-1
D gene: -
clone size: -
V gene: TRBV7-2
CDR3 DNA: TGTGCCAGCAGCTATCAAGGAGCGATGAACACTGAAGCTTTCTTT
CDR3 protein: CASSYQGAMNTEAFF

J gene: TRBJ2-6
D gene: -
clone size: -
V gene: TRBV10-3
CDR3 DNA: TGTGCCATCACCGGCTCTGGGGCCAACGTCCTGACTTTC
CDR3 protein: CAITGSGANVLTF

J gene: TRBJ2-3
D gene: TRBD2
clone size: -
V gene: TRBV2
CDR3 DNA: TGTGCCAGCAGTGAACTAGGGGTGACTAGCGTAATAACAGATACGCAGTATTTT
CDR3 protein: CASSELGVTSVITDTQYF

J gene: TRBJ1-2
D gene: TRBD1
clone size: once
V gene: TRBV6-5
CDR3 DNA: TGTGCCAGCAGCTCGGGACAGGGGCATGGCTACACCTTC
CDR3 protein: CASSSGQGHGYTF

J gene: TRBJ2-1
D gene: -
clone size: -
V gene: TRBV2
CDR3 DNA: TGTGCCAGCATACGGTCCTACAATGAGCAGTTCTTC
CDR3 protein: CASIRSYNEQFF

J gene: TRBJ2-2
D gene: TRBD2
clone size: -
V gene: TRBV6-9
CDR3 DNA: TGTGCCAGCAGTCCAGCGGGAGGAGCCGGGGAGCTGTTTTTT
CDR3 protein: CASSPAGGAGELFF

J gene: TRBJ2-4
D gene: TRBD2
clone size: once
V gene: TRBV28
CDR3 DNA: TGTGCCAGCAGTCCGACCGGACTAGCGGGAGGCCTAGCCAAAAACATTCAGTACTTC
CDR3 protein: CASSPTGLAGGLAKNIQYF

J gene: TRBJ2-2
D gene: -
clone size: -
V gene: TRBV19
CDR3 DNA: TGTGCCAGTAGAGGGGTCGGGGGGCCGACCGGGGAGCTGTTTTTT
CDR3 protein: CASRGVGGPTGELFF

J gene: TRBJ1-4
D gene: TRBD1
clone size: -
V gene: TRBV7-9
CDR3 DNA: TGTGCCAGCAGCTTAAGCCAGGGGGGTGAAAAACTGTTTTTT
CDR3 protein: CASSLSQGGEKLFF

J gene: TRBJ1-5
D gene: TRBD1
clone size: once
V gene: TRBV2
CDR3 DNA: TGTGCCAGCAGTGCGGACAGGCCGCTTAAGCCCCAGCATTTT
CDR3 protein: CASSADRPLKPQHF

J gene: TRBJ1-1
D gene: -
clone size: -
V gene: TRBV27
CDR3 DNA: TGTGCCAGCAGTTTATGGCAGGGGTCAAATGAAGCTTTCTTT
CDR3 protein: CASSLWQGSNEAFF

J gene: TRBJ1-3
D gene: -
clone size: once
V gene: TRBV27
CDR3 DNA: TGTGCCAGCAGCCCAATCACAGGGGGAAACACCATATATTTT
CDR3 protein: CASSPITGGNTIYF

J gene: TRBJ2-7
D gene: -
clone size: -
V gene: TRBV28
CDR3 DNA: TGTGCCAGCAGTTTATGGAGACAGGCCACCTACGAGCAGTACTTC
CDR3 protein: CASSLWRQATYEQYF

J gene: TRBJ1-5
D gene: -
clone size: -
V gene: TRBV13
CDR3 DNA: TGTGCCAGCTCGCTCGCGCCTGGCAATCAGCCCCAGCATTTT
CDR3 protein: CASSLAPGNQPQHF

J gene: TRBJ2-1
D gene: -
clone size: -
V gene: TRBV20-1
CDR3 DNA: TGCAGTGCTATTGGAGGAGGCCAGCAGTTCTTC
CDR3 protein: CSAIGGGQQFF

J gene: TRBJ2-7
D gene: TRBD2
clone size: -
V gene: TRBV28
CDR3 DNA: TGTGCCAGCAGTTGGGCTAGCGGGAGCCTCGGATACGAGCAGTACTTC
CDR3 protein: CASSWASGSLGYEQYF

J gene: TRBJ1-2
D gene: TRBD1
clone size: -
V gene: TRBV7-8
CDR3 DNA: TGTGCCAGCAGCTTAACGACCCGACAGGGACGGAAGTACTATGGCTACACCTTC
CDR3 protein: CASSLTTRQGRKYYGYTF

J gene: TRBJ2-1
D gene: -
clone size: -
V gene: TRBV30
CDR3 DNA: TGTGCCTGGAGGGTTTATAGTGACTCTACGAATGAGCAGTTCTTC
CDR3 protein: CAWRVYSDSTNEQFF

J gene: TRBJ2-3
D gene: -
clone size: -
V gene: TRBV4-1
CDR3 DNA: TGCGCCAGCAGCCAAGATCATGGGGCGGTACCACCTACGCAGTATTTT
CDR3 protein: CASSQDHGAVPPTQYF

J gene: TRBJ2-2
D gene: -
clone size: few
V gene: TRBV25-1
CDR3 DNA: TGTGCCAGCAGTGAATCGTACAGGGAGCTGTTTTTT
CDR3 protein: CASSESYRELFF

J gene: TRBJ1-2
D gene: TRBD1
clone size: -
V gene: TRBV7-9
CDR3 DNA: TGTGCCAGCAGCTTAAACGCAGGGGGCGATGGCTACACCTTC
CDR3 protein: CASSLNAGGDGYTF

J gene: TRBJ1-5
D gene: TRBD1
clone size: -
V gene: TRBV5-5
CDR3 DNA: TGTGCCAGCAGCTTATCCGGGACAGGGATGTATCAGCCCCAGCATTTT
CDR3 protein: CASSLSGTGMYQPQHF

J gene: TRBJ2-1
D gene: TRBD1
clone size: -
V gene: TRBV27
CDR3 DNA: TGTGCCAGCAGACAAGACAGGGCTCACCGGAAGGGAGAGCAGTTCTTC
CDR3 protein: CASRQDRAHRKGEQFF

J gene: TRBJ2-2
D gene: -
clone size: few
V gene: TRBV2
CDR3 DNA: TGTGCCAAACAAAGCGGGAACACCGGGGAGCTGTTTTTT
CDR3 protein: CAKQSGNTGELFF

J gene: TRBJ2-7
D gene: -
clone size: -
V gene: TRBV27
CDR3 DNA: TGTGCCAGCAGTAGATCCCGGGGAAAATCCTACGAGCAGTACTTC
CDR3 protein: CASSRSRGKSYEQYF

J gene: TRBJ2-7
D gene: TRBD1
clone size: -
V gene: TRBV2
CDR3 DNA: TGTGCCAGCAGTGACGTTGACAGGGTGAAAGTATACGAGCAGTACTTC
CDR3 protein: CASSDVDRVKVYEQYF

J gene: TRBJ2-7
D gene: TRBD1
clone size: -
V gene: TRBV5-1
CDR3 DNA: TGCGCCAGCAGCGTAGGGACAGGGGACTACGAGCAGTACTTC
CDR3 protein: CASSVGTGDYEQYF

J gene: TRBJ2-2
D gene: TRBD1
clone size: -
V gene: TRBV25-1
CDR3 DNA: TGTGCCAGCAGTGATGTCCGGGGACAGATGAACACCGGGGAGCTGTTTTTT
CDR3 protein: CASSDVRGQMNTGELFF

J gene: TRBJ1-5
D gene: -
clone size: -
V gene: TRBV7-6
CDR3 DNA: TGTGCCAGCAGCTTTGGGTCGGGTCAGCCCCAGCATTTT
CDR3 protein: CASSFGSGQPQHF

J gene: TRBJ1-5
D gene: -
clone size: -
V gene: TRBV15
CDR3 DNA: TGTGCCACCAGCAGATTTCGGGGAAATCAGCCCCAGCATTTT
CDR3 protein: CATSRFRGNQPQHF

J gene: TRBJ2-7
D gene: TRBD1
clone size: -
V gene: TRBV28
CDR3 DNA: TGTGCCAGCAGTTCACAGACAGGGGAAACCTACGAGCAGTACTTC
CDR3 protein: CASSSQTGETYEQYF

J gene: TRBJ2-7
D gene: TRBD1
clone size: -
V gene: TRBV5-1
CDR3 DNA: TGCGCCAGCAGCTTGGGGGACAGTAACTACGAGCAGTACTTC
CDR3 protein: CASSLGDSNYEQYF

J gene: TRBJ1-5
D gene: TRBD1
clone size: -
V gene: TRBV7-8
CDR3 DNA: TGTGCCAGCAGCTTGACTCAGGGGGTAAGTCAGCCCCAGCATTTT
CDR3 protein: CASSLTQGVSQPQHF

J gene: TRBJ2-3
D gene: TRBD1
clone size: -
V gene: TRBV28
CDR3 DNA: TGTGCCAGCAGTTCGAAGACAGGGGTCCGAAGAGATACGCAGTATTTT
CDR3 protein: CASSSKTGVRRDTQYF

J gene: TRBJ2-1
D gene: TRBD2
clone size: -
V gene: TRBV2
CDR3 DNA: TGTGCCAGCAGAGCGTTACTAGCGGGGGGGCGGTCTGAGCAGTTCTTC
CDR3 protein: CASRALLAGGRSEQFF

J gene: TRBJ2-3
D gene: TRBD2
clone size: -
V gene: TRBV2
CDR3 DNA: TGTGCCAGCAGGGACCCTAGCGGGGGGCACACAGATACGCAGTATTTT
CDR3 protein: CASRDPSGGHTDTQYF

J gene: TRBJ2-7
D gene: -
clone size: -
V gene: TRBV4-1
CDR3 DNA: TGCGCCAGCAGCCAAGTTAGTACAGTTTACGAGCAGTACTTC
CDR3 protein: CASSQVSTVYEQYF

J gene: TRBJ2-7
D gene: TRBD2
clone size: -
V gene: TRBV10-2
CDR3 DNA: TGCGCCAGCAAGGGACTAGCGGGCTACGAGCAGTACTTC
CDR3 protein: CASKGLAGYEQYF

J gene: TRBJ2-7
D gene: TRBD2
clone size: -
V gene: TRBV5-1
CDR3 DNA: TGCGCCAGCAGCCCACAAGCTAGCGGGGGGGCCGAGCAGTACTTC
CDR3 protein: CASSPQASGGAEQYF

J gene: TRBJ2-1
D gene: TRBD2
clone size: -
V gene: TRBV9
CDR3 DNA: TGTGCCAGCAGCGCACTTATGGGACTAGCGGGGAATGAGCAGTTCTTC
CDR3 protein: CASSALMGLAGNEQFF

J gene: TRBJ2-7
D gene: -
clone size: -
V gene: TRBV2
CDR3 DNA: TGTGCCAGCAGTGACATCGGAGGCTCGACCTACGAGCAGTACTTC
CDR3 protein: CASSDIGGSTYEQYF

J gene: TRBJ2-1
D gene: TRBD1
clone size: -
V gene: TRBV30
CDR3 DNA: TGTGCCTGGGGGGACAGGGAGCAGTTCTTC
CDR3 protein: CAWGDREQFF